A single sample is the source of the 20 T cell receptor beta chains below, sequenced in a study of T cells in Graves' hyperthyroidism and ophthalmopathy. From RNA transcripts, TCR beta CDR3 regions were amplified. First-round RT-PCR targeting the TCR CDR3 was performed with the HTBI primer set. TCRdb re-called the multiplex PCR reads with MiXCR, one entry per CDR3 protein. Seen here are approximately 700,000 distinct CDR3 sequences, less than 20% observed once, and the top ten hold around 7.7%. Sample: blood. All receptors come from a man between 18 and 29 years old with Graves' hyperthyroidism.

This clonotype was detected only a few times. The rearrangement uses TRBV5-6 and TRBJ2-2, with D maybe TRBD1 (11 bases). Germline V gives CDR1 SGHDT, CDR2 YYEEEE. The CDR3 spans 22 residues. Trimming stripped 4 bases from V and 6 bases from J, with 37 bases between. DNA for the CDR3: TGTGCCAGCAGCCCGGACAGGGGGCGCGCGGCTAGCGGGAGTGTTGTGGCCGGGGAGCTGTTTTTT. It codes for CASSPDRGRAASGSVVAGELFF.

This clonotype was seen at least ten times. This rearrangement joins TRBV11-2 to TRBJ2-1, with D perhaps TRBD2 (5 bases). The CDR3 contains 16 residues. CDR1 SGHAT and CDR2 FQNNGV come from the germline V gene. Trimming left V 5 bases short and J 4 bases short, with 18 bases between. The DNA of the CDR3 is TGTGCCAGCAGCCCCATACGGGGAAACGCTTACAATGAGCAGTTCTTC. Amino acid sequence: CASSPIRGNAYNEQFF.

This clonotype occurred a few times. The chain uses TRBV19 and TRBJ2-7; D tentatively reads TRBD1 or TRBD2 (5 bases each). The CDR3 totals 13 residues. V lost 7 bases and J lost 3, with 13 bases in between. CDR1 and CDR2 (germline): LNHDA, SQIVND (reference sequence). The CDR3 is CASIGGTGYEQYF. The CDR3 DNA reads TGTGCCAGTATTGGGGGTACGGGCTACGAGCAGTACTTC.

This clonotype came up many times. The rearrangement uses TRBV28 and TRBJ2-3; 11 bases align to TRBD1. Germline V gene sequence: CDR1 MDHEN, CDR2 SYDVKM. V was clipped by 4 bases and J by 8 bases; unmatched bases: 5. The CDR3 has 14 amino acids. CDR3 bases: TGTGCCAGCAGTTCGCCGGGACAGGGGGGTACGCAGTATTTT. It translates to CASSSPGQGGTQYF.

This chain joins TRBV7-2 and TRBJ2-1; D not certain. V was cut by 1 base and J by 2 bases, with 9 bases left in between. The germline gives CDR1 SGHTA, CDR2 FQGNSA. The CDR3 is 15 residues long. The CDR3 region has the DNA TGTGCCAGCAGCTTAGAAGCGCAACCCTACAATGAGCAGTTCTTC. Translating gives CASSLEAQPYNEQFF.

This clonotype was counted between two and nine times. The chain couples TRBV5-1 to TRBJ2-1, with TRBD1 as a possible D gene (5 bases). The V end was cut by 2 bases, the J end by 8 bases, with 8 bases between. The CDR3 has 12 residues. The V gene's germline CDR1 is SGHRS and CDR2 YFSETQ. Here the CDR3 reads CASSLGVDEQFF. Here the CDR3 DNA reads TGCGCCAGCAGCTTAGGGGTGGATGAGCAGTTCTTC.

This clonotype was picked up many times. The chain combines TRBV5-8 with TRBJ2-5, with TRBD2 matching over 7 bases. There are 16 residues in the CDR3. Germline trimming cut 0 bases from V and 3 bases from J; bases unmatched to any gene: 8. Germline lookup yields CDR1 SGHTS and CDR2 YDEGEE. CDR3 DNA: TGTGCCAGCAGCTTGGTGGCGGGAGATTGGGAAGAGACCCAGTACTTC. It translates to CASSLVAGDWEETQYF.

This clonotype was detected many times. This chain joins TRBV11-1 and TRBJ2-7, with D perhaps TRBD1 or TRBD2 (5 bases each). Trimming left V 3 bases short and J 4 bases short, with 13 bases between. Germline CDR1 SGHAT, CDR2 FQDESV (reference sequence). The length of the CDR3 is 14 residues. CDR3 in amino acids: CASSFSGTVYEQYF. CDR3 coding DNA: TGTGCCAGCAGCTTTTCAGGGACCGTTTACGAGCAGTACTTC.

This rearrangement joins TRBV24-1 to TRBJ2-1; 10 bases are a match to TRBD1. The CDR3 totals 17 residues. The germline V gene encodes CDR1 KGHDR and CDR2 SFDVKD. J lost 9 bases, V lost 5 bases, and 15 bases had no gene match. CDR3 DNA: TGTGCCACCAGTGCCGGGGACAGGGGAAGTCCCAATGGTGAGCAGTTCTTC. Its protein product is CATSAGDRGSPNGEQFF.

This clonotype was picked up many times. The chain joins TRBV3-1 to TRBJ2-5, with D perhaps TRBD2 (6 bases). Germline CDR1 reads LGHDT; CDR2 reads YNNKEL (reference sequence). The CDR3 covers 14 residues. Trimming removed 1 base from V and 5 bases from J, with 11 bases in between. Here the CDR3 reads CASSQVWGDETQYF. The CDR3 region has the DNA TGTGCCAGCAGCCAAGTATGGGGGGATGAGACCCAGTACTTC.

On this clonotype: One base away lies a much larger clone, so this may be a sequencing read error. CDR3 DNA: TGTGCCAGCAGTCCCCCAAGAACTAAATCTGGGAGACAGGGGCCTGAAGCTTTCTTT. The encoded protein is CASSPPRTKSGRQGPEAFF. The V and J genes are TRBV28 and TRBJ1-1, with 8 bases fitting TRBD1. The V segment lost 5 bases and the J segment 6 bases; nucleotides outside the gene matches: 23. The CDR3 is 19 residues long. Germline-derived CDR1 and CDR2 are MDHEN and SYDVKM.

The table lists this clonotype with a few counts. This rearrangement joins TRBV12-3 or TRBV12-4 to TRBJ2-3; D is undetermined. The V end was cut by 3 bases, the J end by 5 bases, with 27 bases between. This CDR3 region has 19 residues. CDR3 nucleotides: TGTGCCAGCAGTTTGTCTCGAGTTTGGCGTCCCCCGGCGGAAGATACGCAGTATTTT. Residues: CASSLSRVWRPPAEDTQYF.

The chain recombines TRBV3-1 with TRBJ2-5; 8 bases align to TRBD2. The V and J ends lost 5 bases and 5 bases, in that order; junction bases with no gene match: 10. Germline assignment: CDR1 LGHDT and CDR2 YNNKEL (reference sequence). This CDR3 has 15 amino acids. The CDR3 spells CASSVLTSGGETQYF. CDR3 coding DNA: TGTGCCAGCAGCGTCCTCACTAGCGGAGGGGAGACCCAGTACTTC.

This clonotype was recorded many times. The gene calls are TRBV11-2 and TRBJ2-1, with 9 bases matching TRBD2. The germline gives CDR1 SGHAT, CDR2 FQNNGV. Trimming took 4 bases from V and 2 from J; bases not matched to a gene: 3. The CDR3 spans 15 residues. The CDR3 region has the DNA TGTGCCAGCAGCTGGAGACTAGCGGCCTACAATGAGCAGTTCTTC. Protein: CASSWRLAAYNEQFF.

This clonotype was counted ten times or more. As DNA, the CDR3 is TGTGCCAGCAGTCCTGAGGCTGGAATTGTGGGGGGTACGCAGTATTTT. Its protein is CASSPEAGIVGGTQYF. This chain uses TRBV2 with TRBJ2-3, with D perhaps matching TRBD2 (6 bases). Germline-derived CDR1 and CDR2 are SNHLY and FYNNEI. Trimming took off 5 bases at V and 8 bases at J, with 23 bases between the two ends. This CDR3 has 16 amino acids.

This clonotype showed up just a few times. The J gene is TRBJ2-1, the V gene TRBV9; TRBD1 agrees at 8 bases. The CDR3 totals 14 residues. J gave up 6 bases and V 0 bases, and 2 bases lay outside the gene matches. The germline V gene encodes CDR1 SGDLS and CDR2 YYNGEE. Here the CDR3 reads CASSVAQGANEQFF. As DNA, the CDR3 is TGTGCCAGCAGCGTAGCCCAGGGGGCCAATGAGCAGTTCTTC. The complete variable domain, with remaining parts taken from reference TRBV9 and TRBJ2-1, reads DSGVTQTPKHLITATGQRVTLRCSPRSGDLSVYWYQQSLDQGLQFLIQYYNGEERAKGNILERFSAQQFPDLHSELNLSSLELGDSALYFCASSVAQGANEQFFGPGTRLTVL.

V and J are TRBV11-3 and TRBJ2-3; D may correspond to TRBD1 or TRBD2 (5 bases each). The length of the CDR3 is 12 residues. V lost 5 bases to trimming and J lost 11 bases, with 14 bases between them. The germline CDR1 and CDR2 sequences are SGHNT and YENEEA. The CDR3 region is CASSPGRIGQYF. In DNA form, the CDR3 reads TGTGCCAGCAGCCCGGGGCGAATAGGGCAGTATTTT. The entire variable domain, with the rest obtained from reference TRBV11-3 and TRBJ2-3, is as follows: EAGVVQSPRYKIIEKKQPVAFWCNPISGHNTLYWYLQNLGQGPELLIRYENEEAVDDSQLPKDRFSAERLKGVDSTLKIQPAELGDSAVYLCASSPGRIGQYFGPGTRLTVL.

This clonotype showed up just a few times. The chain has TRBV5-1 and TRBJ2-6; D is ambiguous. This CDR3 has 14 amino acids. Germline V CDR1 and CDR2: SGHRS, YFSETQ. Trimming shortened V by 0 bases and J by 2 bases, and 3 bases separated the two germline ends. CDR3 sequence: CASSLATGANVLTF. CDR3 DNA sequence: TGCGCCAGCAGCTTGGCGACTGGGGCCAACGTCCTGACTTTC.

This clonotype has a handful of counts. CDR3 coding DNA: TGTGCCACCAGTGTCGACTTGGGGGAGCAGTTCTTC. It codes for CATSVDLGEQFF. V and J are TRBV24-1 and TRBJ2-1, with D unclear. The CDR3 extends over 12 amino acids. Germline V CDR1 and CDR2: KGHDR, SFDVKD. Trimming pared 5 bases from V and 10 bases from J, leaving 11 bases between.

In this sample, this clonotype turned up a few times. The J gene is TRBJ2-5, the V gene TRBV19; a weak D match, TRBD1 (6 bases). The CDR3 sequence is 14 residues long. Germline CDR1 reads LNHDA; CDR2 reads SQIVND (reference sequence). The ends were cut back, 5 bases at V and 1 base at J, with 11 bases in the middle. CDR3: CASSHRDVQETQYF. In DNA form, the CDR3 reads TGTGCCAGTAGTCACAGGGACGTCCAAGAGACCCAGTACTTC.